These 21 T cell receptor beta chains were sequenced from one sample in a study of neurological immune-mediated disorders. MiXCR, run by TCRdb on the 5' RACE reads, gives a single entry per CDR3 protein. The sample holds roughly 80,000 distinct CDR3 sequences, more than 5% seen once. The time point here: longitudinal time-point 2. Material: PBMCs. Receptors originate from a woman aged 55-69 years with multiple sclerosis.

This clonotype was observed at least ten times. The chain has TRBV5-1 and TRBJ2-1; D might be TRBD2 (6 bases). Germline lookup yields CDR1 SGHRS and CDR2 YFSETQ. CDR3 length: 16 residues. With 4 bases removed from V and 3 bases from J, the gap between germline ends came to 17 bases. In DNA form, the CDR3 reads TGCGCCAGCAGCACCCCCAGATTGGGGGGCTACAATGAGCAGTTCTTC. This encodes CASSTPRLGGYNEQFF.

Comments on this clonotype: Just one base apart from a much larger clone, this may be a read error. The CDR3 DNA sequence: TGCAGTGCTAGACCGGGGCACGAAGCTTTCTTT. This encodes CSARPGHEAFF. The chain employs TRBV20-1 and TRBJ1-1, with TRBD1 as a possible D gene (5 bases). CDR1 and CDR2 from the germline V gene are DFQATT and SNEGSKA (reference sequence). Trimming left V 2 bases short and J 8 bases short, with 9 bases between. The CDR3 totals 11 residues.

In this sample, this clonotype turned up many times. V gene TRBV29-1 combines with J gene TRBJ1-4; tentative D call: TRBD1 (6 bases). V was clipped by 1 base and J by 10 bases, with 13 bases between them. Germline assignment: CDR1 SQVTM and CDR2 ANQGSEA. This CDR3 has 13 residues. DNA for the CDR3: TGCAGCGTTGAAGGGGCAGGGGAACGAAAACTGTTTTTT. Its translation: CSVEGAGERKLFF.

This sequence joins TRBV20-1 and TRBJ2-1, with 11 bases identical to TRBD2. The CDR3 is made up of 13 amino acids. V lost 7 bases to trimming and J lost 7 bases; unmatched junction nucleotides: 6. Per germline, CDR1 DFQATT and CDR2 SNEGSKA (reference sequence). CDR3 residues: CSDLAGGYNEQFF. The CDR3 nucleotides read TGCAGTGACCTAGCGGGGGGTTATAATGAGCAGTTCTTC.

The sample holds a few counts of this clonotype. The genes are TRBV19 and TRBJ1-5, with unresolved D. CDR3 size: 10 residues. Trimming cost V 5 bases and J 6 bases, with 2 bases left between them. Looked up from germline, CDR1 is LNHDA and CDR2 is SQIVND (reference sequence). The CDR3 sequence: CASSSQPQHF. The CDR3 DNA sequence: TGTGCCAGTAGTTCTCAGCCCCAGCATTTT.

This clonotype has a count of ten or more. The gene calls are TRBV7-2 and TRBJ1-1; no definite D call. The V gene lost 3 bases and the J gene lost 1 base, with 3 bases spanning the gap. This CDR3 is built from 12 residues. Per the germline V gene, CDR1 is SGHTA and CDR2 is FQGNSA. DNA of the CDR3: TGTGCCAGCAGCTTTCGGAACACTGAAGCTTTCTTT. Protein: CASSFRNTEAFF.

This clonotype has at least ten counts. The chain recombines TRBV14 with TRBJ2-7, with no clear D. From germline, CDR1 is SGHDN and CDR2 FVKESK. The V and J ends lost 0 bases and 6 bases respectively, with 9 bases between them. CDR3 length: 13 amino acids. The CDR3 protein is CASSQDIGGEQYF. The CDR3 coding sequence is TGTGCCAGCAGCCAAGATATAGGTGGCGAGCAGTACTTC.

The chain joins TRBV5-1 to TRBJ2-3, with TRBD2 identical over 8 bases. Trimming at V came to 0 bases and at J to 6 bases, leaving 9 bases not matched to a gene. There are 16 residues in the CDR3. Germline values: CDR1 SGHRS, CDR2 YFSETQ. The CDR3 reads CASSLAWRGDLDTQYF. CDR3 in DNA: TGCGCCAGCAGCTTGGCATGGCGGGGGGACCTGGATACGCAGTATTTT.

This clonotype occurred many times. This chain uses TRBV7-8 with TRBJ1-5, with D possibly matching TRBD1 (5 bases). The CDR3 is 13 amino acids. The V end was cut by 5 bases, the J end by 4 bases, with 9 bases between. Germline V lookup: CDR1 SGHVS, CDR2 FQNEAQ. In DNA form, the CDR3 reads TGTGCCAGCAGCCGGGGGGATAATCAGCCCCAGCATTTT. Translating it yields CASSRGDNQPQHF.

Ten or more counts support this clonotype. The chain recombines TRBV7-2 with TRBJ1-3, with TRBD1 identical over 7 bases. V lost 5 bases to trimming and J lost 1 base; unmatched junction nucleotides: 8. Per germline, CDR1 SGHTA and CDR2 FQGNSA. The CDR3 is 16 residues long. The CDR3 loop is CASSPGGKWSGNTIYF. The CDR3 region has the DNA TGTGCCAGCAGCCCAGGGGGGAAATGGTCTGGAAACACCATATATTTT.

This clonotype came up many times. The chain has TRBV9 and TRBJ2-1; tentatively, D is TRBD2 (6 bases). Trimming cost V 1 base and J 7 bases, with 6 bases left between them. The length of the CDR3 is 12 residues. CDR1 and CDR2 from the germline V gene are SGDLS and YYNGEE. The CDR3 here is CASSVRENEQFF. CDR3 in DNA: TGTGCCAGCAGCGTACGGGAGAATGAGCAGTTCTTC.

This clonotype was detected many times. V gene TRBV27 combines with J gene TRBJ1-3; D gene ambiguous. Trimming cost V 4 bases and J 3 bases, with 13 bases left between them. Germline assignment: CDR1 MNHEY and CDR2 SMNVEV (reference sequence). The CDR3 is 15 amino acids. This CDR3 reads CASSSNLDGGNTIYF. DNA of the CDR3: TGTGCCAGCAGTTCCAACCTGGACGGTGGAAACACCATATATTTT.

V is TRBV9 and J is TRBJ2-1; TRBD1 matches 11 bases. J gave up 3 bases and V 6 bases, and 8 bases lay outside the gene matches. This CDR3 has 16 amino acids. The germline CDR1 and CDR2 sequences are SGDLS and YYNGEE. The CDR3 nucleotides are TGTGCCAGCACCCTGGGGACAGGGGGGAACTACAATGAGCAGTTCTTC. As protein: CASTLGTGGNYNEQFF.

Many counts were recorded for this clonotype. Here the CDR3 reads CASRSFLLGTGGAVERGYF. The CDR3 DNA reads TGTGCCTCCCGTTCCTTCCTCCTCGGGACAGGGGGCGCGGTCGAGAGGGGGTATTTT. The V call is TRBV12-3 or TRBV12-4, the J call TRBJ2-3; TRBD1 matches 12 bases. The CDR3 contains 19 residues. V lost 11 bases to trimming and J lost 14 bases; unmatched junction nucleotides: 32.

This clonotype was seen repeatedly, ten times or more. This rearrangement joins TRBV5-1 to TRBJ1-6; 8 bases are a match to TRBD1. After removal of 2 bases from V and 8 bases from J, the junction contained 9 bases not matched to a gene. The CDR3 is 16 residues long. Germline lookup yields CDR1 SGHRS and CDR2 YFSETQ. CDR3 loop: CASSFQGQGADSPLHF. The CDR3 DNA reads as TGCGCCAGCAGCTTCCAGGGCCAGGGGGCGGATTCACCCCTCCACTTT.

This clonotype was counted ten times or more. This chain joins TRBV5-1 and TRBJ2-3; 9 bases are a match to TRBD2. With 4 bases clipped from V and 6 bases from J, the junction kept 6 bases outside the gene matches. This CDR3 has 14 residues. Germline V lookup: CDR1 SGHRS, CDR2 YFSETQ. CDR3 in amino acids: CASSRGGAGDTQYF. The CDR3 nucleotides read TGCGCCAGCAGCCGCGGGGGGGCAGGCGATACGCAGTATTTT.

This clonotype has ten or more counts. For the CDR3, the DNA is TGTGCCAGCAGCCCCTCCTACACGCAGTATTTT. It is translated as CASSPSYTQYF. The chain has TRBV14 and TRBJ2-3; D ambiguous. V was clipped by 4 bases and J by 9 bases, with 8 bases between them. In germline, CDR1 is SGHDN, CDR2 FVKESK. The CDR3 consists of 11 residues.

This clonotype has ten or more counts. V gene TRBV12-3 or TRBV12-4 combines with J gene TRBJ1-6, with D uncertain. V was pared by 5 bases and J by 18 bases, with 20 bases between. CDR3 length equals 13 residues. CDR3 sequence (DNA): TGTGCCAGCAGTCTCACTCATGGTTCGCCGCCCCACTTT. Amino acids: CASSLTHGSPPHF.

This clonotype was picked up many times. The CDR3 bases are TGCGCCAGCAGCTTGAATGGGGGATTCTCTGGGGCCAACGTCCTGACTTTC. Amino acids: CASSLNGGFSGANVLTF. The chain joins TRBV5-1 to TRBJ2-6, with D possibly being TRBD1 or TRBD2 (5 bases each). V lost 1 base to trimming and J lost 0 bases, with 11 bases between them. The CDR3 sequence is 17 residues long. The germline V gene encodes CDR1 SGHRS and CDR2 YFSETQ.

The sample holds many counts of this clonotype. The chain uses TRBV11-2 and TRBJ2-3; maybe TRBD2 (5 bases). This CDR3 is built from 17 residues. CDR1 is SGHAT, CDR2 FQNNGV, per germline. Trimming removed 1 base at V and 0 bases at J, with 14 bases between. CDR3 in DNA: TGTGCCAGCAGCTTAGCTGCGCGGGCCCCTAGCACAGATACGCAGTATTTT. Translation: CASSLAARAPSTDTQYF.

This clonotype was found many times. The J gene is TRBJ1-1, the V gene TRBV7-9; 7 positions agree with TRBD1. This CDR3 is 14 amino acids long. The V gene end was trimmed by 4 bases and the J gene end by 3 bases; junction bases not matched to a gene: 5. Germline loops: CDR1 SEHNR, CDR2 FQNEAQ (reference sequence). The CDR3 reads CASSSSDRDTEAFF. The CDR3 nucleotides read TGTGCCAGCAGCTCCTCAGACAGGGACACTGAAGCTTTCTTT. Variable domain in full (rest from reference TRBV7-9 and TRBJ1-1): DTGVSQNPRHKITKRGQNVTFRCDPISEHNRLYWYRQTLGQGPEFLTYFQNEAQLEKSRLLSDRFSAERPKGSFSTLEIQRTEQGDSAMYLCASSSSDRDTEAFFGQGTRLTVV.